This T cell receptor (beta chain) was found in a study of blood T cell repertoires in COVID-19. The overall study: Whether acute or convalescent, the COVID-19 samples came from the United States, Italy and Spain. Sources were T cells, B-cell-depleted T cells, or PBMCs; the material itself was cDNA or gDNA.

Per the original methods: For nucleated cells, counts were estimated from reference gene primer amplification. Some clones are missing from TCRdb's copy, which holds only in-frame ones; the method was immunoSEQ multiplex PCR. That table supplies the V and J calls and clone size; D and trimming were determined from the DNA. This repertoire shows roughly 180,000 clones, roughly 94% found once; its top ten account for roughly 0.76%. Patients of the Seattle cohort, enrolled during active infection, were followed longitudinally. The CDR3 is made up of 12 amino acids. The V and J ends lost 7 bases and 8 bases respectively, with 14 bases between them. Germline CDR1 LNHDA, CDR2 SQIVND (reference sequence).

Sample: peripheral blood. The clonotype originates from a man in his thirties or forties with COVID-19, enrolled during active disease. The chain is built from TRBV19 and TRBJ1-2, with a possible D match to TRBD1 (5 bases). The CDR3, as DNA: TGTGCCAGTAAGCTCCAGGGAGGCGGCTACACCTTC. It encodes CASKLQGGGYTF.